Listed below are T cell receptor beta chains from one sample, sequenced in a study of PD-1 blockade in classical Hodgkin lymphoma. Sequenced by immunoSEQ multiplex PCR; TCRdb stores in-frame clones only, minus some. This table has over 15,000 clones, approximately 77% appearing once. The specimen was CD4+ T cells from blood, collected before the fourth cycle of nivolumab. These receptors all stem from a human donor with classical Hodgkin lymphoma. Each CDR3 is given with its conserved first and last residue. The D gene is left open where the match is weak.

V	D	J	CDR3	DNA
TRBV5-1	.	TRBJ2-5	CASSSTGPETQYF	TGCGCCAGCAGCTCCACGGGTCCAGAGACCCAGTACTTC
TRBV28	.	TRBJ1-1	CASSLEGLTEAFF	TGTGCCAGCAGTCTAGAGGGCTTGACTGAAGCTTTCTTT
TRBV9	.	TRBJ2-3	CASSGWAPTDTQYF	TGTGCCAGCAGCGGGTGGGCTCCCACAGATACGCAGTATTTT
TRBV10-3	TRBD1	TRBJ1-6	CAIREEGTGLNSPLHF	TGTGCCATCAGAGAAGAAGGGACAGGGCTGAATTCACCCCTCCACTTT
TRBV7-2	TRBD1	TRBJ2-1	CASSLADRNENEQFF	TGTGCCAGCAGCTTGGCGGACAGGAACGAGAATGAGCAGTTCTTC
TRBV9	TRBD2	TRBJ2-6	CASSASGIGALGANVLTF	TGTGCCAGCAGCGCCAGCGGGATAGGGGCTCTTGGGGCCAACGTCCTGACTTTC
TRBV19	.	TRBJ2-5	CASSQIRGGETQYF	TGTGCCAGTAGCCAGATCAGGGGGGGAGAGACCCAGTACTTC
TRBV19	.	TRBJ2-7	CASSLGYEQYF	TGTGCCAGTAGTCTCGGCTACGAGCAGTACTTC
TRBV5-4	TRBD1	TRBJ2-3	CASSRRDRARDTQYF	TGTGCCAGCAGCCGCCGGGACAGGGCAAGAGATACGCAGTATTTT
TRBV9	TRBD1	TRBJ2-1	CASSYSRDSSYNEQFF	TGTGCCAGCAGCTATTCAAGGGACAGCTCCTACAATGAGCAGTTCTTC
TRBV25-1	.	TRBJ1-1	CASSRTGEGTEAFF	TGTGCCAGCAGTCGCACGGGGGAGGGCACTGAAGCTTTCTTT